The 29 T cell receptor beta chains reported below all come from one sample, sequenced in a study of metastatic and nonmetastatic thyroid tumors. Every patient underwent thyroid surgery untreated. TCRdb re-clonotyped the PCR reads through MiXCR. The sample holds some 29,000 clones; roughly 17% are singletons and the top ten take roughly 4.2%. Sequencing was done on a sample of blood. Every receptor here comes from a female donor with papillary thyroid cancer or a benign thyroid nodule (not recorded which). Some clones in this sample may be carry-over from other donors' samples.

The rearrangement uses TRBV27 and TRBJ1-1; D unclear. V was trimmed by 0 bases and J by 5 bases, leaving 10 bases between them. Germline-derived CDR1 and CDR2 are MNHEY and SMNVEV (reference sequence). CDR3 length equals 14 residues. The CDR3 reads CASSLSGRGTEAFF. DNA of the CDR3: TGTGCCAGCAGTTTATCAGGGAGAGGAACTGAAGCTTTCTTT.

The chain has TRBV20-1 and TRBJ2-7; D tentatively reads TRBD1 or TRBD2 (5 bases each). V shed 6 bases and J shed 9 bases, with 21 bases lying between them. This CDR3 comprises 13 residues. Per the germline V gene, CDR1 is DFQATT and CDR2 is SNEGSKA (reference sequence). The CDR3 loop reads CSARRDGLRGQYF. CDR3 sequence (DNA): TGCAGTGCGAGACGGGACGGTCTCAGAGGGCAGTACTTC.

This clone has a handful of counts. A much larger clone differs from this one at a single base, so this may be a read error. In the same sample, other DNA sequences code for this CDR3. The chain is built from TRBV12-3 or TRBV12-4 and TRBJ2-5; D might be TRBD1 or TRBD2, each matching 6 bases. The CDR3 has 13 amino acids. The V end lost 9 bases, the J end lost 5 bases, and 16 bases lay between the germline ends. The CDR3 reads CASSARGRETQYF. The CDR3, as DNA: TGTGCCAGTAGCGCTCGGGGGCGTGAGACCCAGTACTTC.

This clone has ten or more counts. V gene TRBV20-1 combines with J gene TRBJ1-2; D ambiguous. CDR1 DFQATT and CDR2 SNEGSKA come from the germline V gene (reference sequence). V lost 1 base and J lost 5, with 8 bases in between. CDR3 length equals 12 residues. The CDR3 DNA follows: TGCAGTGCTAGAGTGGGGTCGTATGGCTACACCTTC. It encodes CSARVGSYGYTF.

Ten or more counts support this clone. This chain uses TRBV9 with TRBJ1-6; no definite D call. With 0 bases removed from V and 12 bases from J, the gap between germline ends came to 10 bases. CDR3 length: 13 residues. Germline CDR1 reads SGDLS; CDR2 reads YYNGEE. CDR3: CASSVDGKVPLHF. CDR3 bases: TGTGCCAGCAGCGTAGACGGGAAAGTACCCCTCCACTTT.

This clone was found many times. CDR3 amino acids: CASRPWGDSINEQFF. DNA of the CDR3: TGTGCCAGCAGACCGTGGGGGGATTCTATTAATGAGCAGTTCTTC. This chain uses TRBV3-1 with TRBJ2-1, with a tentative D call TRBD2 (6 bases). V was clipped by 6 bases and J by 7 bases, with 19 bases between them. This CDR3 region has 15 residues. Germline V CDR1 and CDR2: LGHDT, YNNKEL (reference sequence).

This clone was seen many times. The chain combines TRBV5-4 with TRBJ2-2; D is unclear. The CDR3 has 14 residues. V lost 1 base to trimming and J lost 5 bases, with 9 bases between them. CDR1 and CDR2 from the germline V gene are SGHNT and YYREEE (reference sequence). The CDR3 region is CASSLFAGTGELFF. As DNA, the CDR3 is TGTGCCAGCAGCTTGTTTGCAGGTACCGGGGAGCTGTTTTTT.

This clone was counted only a few times. This could be a read error, since a much larger clone is one nucleotide away. The chain links TRBV4-1 to TRBJ2-1; 7 bases match TRBD2. After removal of 4 bases from V and 2 bases from J, the junction contained 5 bases not matched to a gene. Germline V gives CDR1 MGHRA, CDR2 YSYEKL. This CDR3 comprises 15 residues. The CDR3 DNA reads TGCGCCAGCAGCCCAGCGACTAGCCCCTACAATGAGCAGTTCTTC. It encodes CASSPATSPYNEQFF.

This clone turned up a few times. A single base separates this from a much larger clone, so it may be a read error. The rearrangement joins TRBV18 to TRBJ1-1; D is uncertain. V lost 5 bases and J lost 1, with 8 bases in between. Germline loops: CDR1 KGHSH, CDR2 LQKENI. The CDR3 totals 13 residues. The CDR3 DNA reads TGTGCCAGCTCAACGACACAGAACACTGAAGCTTTCTTT. The encoded protein is CASSTTQNTEAFF.

The table lists this clone with many counts. The chain combines TRBV9 with TRBJ2-1; 9 nucleotides match TRBD1. The CDR3 has 16 residues. The germline gives CDR1 SGDLS, CDR2 YYNGEE. The J segment lost 6 bases and the V segment lost 3 bases, leaving 10 bases of the junction unmatched. CDR3 in DNA: TGTGCCAGCAGCGCAGGGGACAGGGTCTGGGGCAATGAGCAGTTCTTC. Amino acids: CASSAGDRVWGNEQFF.

This clone was observed many times. The rearrangement joins TRBV14 to TRBJ2-1; 7 positions match TRBD2. This CDR3 is 18 amino acids long. Losses at the gene ends were 0 bases for V and 4 bases for J; bases not matched to a gene: 12. Germline V gives CDR1 SGHDN, CDR2 FVKESK. CDR3 sequence reads: CASSQDPLGTTNYNEQFF. The CDR3 coding sequence is TGTGCCAGCAGCCAAGACCCCCTGGGGACTACGAATTACAATGAGCAGTTCTTC.

CDR3 bases: TGTGCCAGCGGGGACTACTCCTACGAGCAGTACTTC. This translates into CASGDYSYEQYF. The chain couples TRBV6-1 to TRBJ2-7; the match to TRBD2 covers 7 bases. J gave up 0 bases and V 8 bases, and 1 base lay outside the gene matches. Germline assignment: CDR1 MNHNS and CDR2 SASEGT. This CDR3 is 12 amino acids long.

Only a few counts were recorded for this clone. This may stem from a read error, because a much larger clone lies one nucleotide away. The chain is built from TRBV7-2 and TRBJ1-5; D ambiguous. Germline V gene lookup returns CDR1 SGHTA and CDR2 FQGNSA. This CDR3 has 15 residues. CDR3: CASSDLALWDQPLHF. The CDR3 DNA sequence: TGTGCCAGCAGCGATCTGGCCCTTTGGGATCAGCCCCTGCATTTT.

This clone has a count of ten or more. The junction differs from germline at one of its ends, possibly a read error. Other DNA sequences of this sample code for an identical CDR3. The J gene is TRBJ1-6, the V gene TRBV5-4; the match to TRBD1 covers 8 bases. Germline loops: CDR1 SGHNT, CDR2 YYREEE (reference sequence). The CDR3 spans 17 residues. The CDR3 spells CASSLEGAGGADSLLHF. In DNA, the CDR3 is TGTGCCAGCAGCTTGGAAGGGGCAGGGGGCGCGGATTCACTCCTCCACTTT.

This clone has only a few counts. A junction end diverges from the germline sequence, so it may reflect a read error. The chain links TRBV20-1 to TRBJ1-2; 9 bases agree with TRBD1. The CDR3 has 15 amino acids. Germline V gives CDR1 DFQATT, CDR2 SNEGSKA (reference sequence). The CDR3: CSARGGQGPNYVYTF. The CDR3 DNA is TGCAGTGCTAGAGGGGGACAGGGTCCTAACTATGTCTACACCTTC.

This clone was observed at least ten times. This clone may be a read error of a much larger clone one base away. This chain uses TRBV28 with TRBJ2-1, with D possibly TRBD1 on 6 matching bases. Trimming pared 6 bases from V and 8 bases from J, leaving 23 bases between. The CDR3 has 16 amino acids. Germline assignment: CDR1 MDHEN and CDR2 SYDVKM. The CDR3 loop reads CASSDPPGAGYDEQFF. The CDR3 nucleotides are TGTGCCAGCAGCGACCCCCCAGGGGCAGGTTACGATGAGCAGTTCTTC. The full variable domain, rest sourced from reference TRBV28 and TRBJ2-1, is DVKVTQSSRYLVKRTGEKVFLECVQDMDHENMFWYRQDPGLGLRLIYFSYDVKMKEKGDIPEGYSVSREKKERFSLILESASTNQTSMYLCASSDPPGAGYDEQFFGPGTRLTVL.

The chain carries TRBV7-3 and TRBJ2-1, with 8 positions matching TRBD2. This CDR3 is 15 amino acids long. Germline CDR1 reads SGHTA; CDR2 reads FQGTGA. Trimming took 2 bases from V and 6 from J; bases not matched to a gene: 6. The CDR3 reads CASSLLGGGLNEQFF. The CDR3 DNA sequence: TGTGCCAGCAGCTTACTTGGCGGGGGGCTCAATGAGCAGTTCTTC.

This clone was observed at least ten times. This chain links TRBV9 with TRBJ1-5, with a weak D call TRBD1 (6 bases). The V end lost 0 bases, the J end lost 2 bases, and 9 bases lay between the germline ends. Germline V gene sequence: CDR1 SGDLS, CDR2 YYNGEE. The length of the CDR3 is 15 residues. CDR3 in DNA: TGTGCCAGCAGCGTAGGGTCAGGGGGCAATCAGCCCCAGCATTTT. Protein sequence: CASSVGSGGNQPQHF.

This clone was observed many times. This chain connects TRBV5-6 to TRBJ2-3; no clear D. Germline-derived CDR1 and CDR2 are SGHDT and YYEEEE. V lost 1 base to trimming and J lost 4 bases, with 13 bases between them. The CDR3 is 15 amino acids. In nucleotides, the CDR3 is TGTGCCAGCAGCTTGTATGTGTCTGATCCAGATACGCAGTATTTT. Translating gives CASSLYVSDPDTQYF.

This clone came up many times. V gene TRBV4-1 combines with J gene TRBJ2-7, with 11 bases aligning to TRBD1. The CDR3 spans 13 residues. CDR1 is MGHRA and CDR2 is YSYEKL in the germline V gene. The V gene end was trimmed by 4 bases and the J gene end by 7 bases; junction bases not matched to a gene: 3. The CDR3 is CASSRTGGQEQYF. CDR3 sequence (DNA): TGCGCCAGCAGCCGGACAGGGGGCCAGGAGCAGTACTTC.

This clone was seen many times. This sequence joins TRBV7-6 and TRBJ2-7; tentative D call: TRBD1 (6 bases). The CDR3 has 14 amino acids. Germline V gene sequence: CDR1 SGHVS, CDR2 FNYEAQ. Trimming cost V 4 bases and J 5 bases, with 15 bases left between them. The CDR3 loop reads CASSSGSRGHEQYF. The CDR3 nucleotides read TGTGCCAGCAGCTCGGGGAGCAGGGGACACGAGCAGTACTTC.

This clone was seen only a few times. Mismatch with germline at one junction end may stem from a read error. The V and J genes are TRBV27 and TRBJ1-2, with D perhaps TRBD1 (5 bases). The CDR3 loop spans 13 amino acids. Germline V gene sequence: CDR1 MNHEY, CDR2 SMNVEV (reference sequence). The CDR3 reads CASSWQGGYCYTF. CDR3 coding DNA: TGTGCCAGCAGTTGGCAGGGTGGCTATTGCTACACCTTC.

This clone was seen at least ten times. The chain links TRBV28 to TRBJ1-2; D possibly corresponds to TRBD1 (5 bases). This CDR3 is built from 18 residues. Deletions cut 2 bases from V and 6 bases from J, with 25 bases between. CDR1 MDHEN and CDR2 SYDVKM come from the germline V gene. The CDR3 nucleotides read TGTGCCAGCAGTTTAGTTGGGGGAGCGGTATGGTCCGGGGATGGCTACACCTTC. Translating gives CASSLVGGAVWSGDGYTF.

The chain carries TRBV6-5 and TRBJ2-1; maybe TRBD2 (6 bases). V was cut by 4 bases and J by 4 bases, with 11 bases left in between. From germline, CDR1 is MNHEY and CDR2 SVGAGI. This CDR3 region has 14 residues. The CDR3 DNA reads TGTGCCAGCAGTTGGACTATTGGTTACAATGAGCAGTTCTTC. It specifies CASSWTIGYNEQFF.

This clone was recorded at least ten times. The chain is built from TRBV10-2 and TRBJ2-1; TRBD2 matches 10 bases. CDR1 and CDR2 (germline): WSHSY, SAAADI. The J segment lost 4 bases and the V segment lost 6 bases, leaving 9 bases of the junction unmatched. The CDR3 loop spans 16 amino acids. In nucleotides, the CDR3 is TGCGCCAGCAGGCCCATAAGCGGGAGGGGTTACAATGAGCAGTTCTTC. It codes for CASRPISGRGYNEQFF.

This clone was counted a few times. The V gene is TRBV28, the J gene TRBJ2-2; D gene uncertain. The CDR3 loop spans 12 amino acids. V lost 0 bases, J lost 8 bases, and 4 bases lay in between. CDR1 is MDHEN and CDR2 is SYDVKM in the germline V gene. CDR3 amino acids: CASSLWMGELFF. In nucleotides, the CDR3 is TGTGCCAGCAGTTTATGGATGGGGGAGCTGTTTTTT.

This clone was counted at least ten times. The chain uses TRBV7-6 and TRBJ2-7; D remains ambiguous. V lost 2 bases to trimming and J lost 5 bases, with 10 bases between them. Germline loops: CDR1 SGHVS, CDR2 FNYEAQ. CDR3 length: 13 amino acids. The CDR3 bases are TGTGCCAGCAGCTTACTGGGGTCCAACGAGCAGTACTTC. It translates to CASSLLGSNEQYF.

Many counts were recorded for this clone. The chain is built from TRBV4-2 and TRBJ2-1; TRBD2 aligns across 7 bases. J lost 6 bases, V lost 4 bases, and 12 bases had no gene match. The CDR3 sequence is 16 residues long. Germline V gene data show CDR1 as LGHNA and CDR2 as YNFKEQ. The CDR3 here is CASSLLGASGVNEQFF. The CDR3 DNA reads TGTGCCAGCAGCCTCCTTGGGGCTAGCGGTGTCAATGAGCAGTTCTTC.

This clone occurred many times. The chain carries TRBV10-1 and TRBJ2-4, with no clear D. Trimming took 10 bases from V and 0 from J, leaving 10 bases between them. The germline gives CDR1 WNHNN, CDR2 SYGVQD (reference sequence). CDR3 length: 13 amino acids. CDR3 protein: CATREGAKNIQYF. The CDR3 nucleotides read TGCGCCACCCGCGAAGGAGCCAAAAACATTCAGTACTTC.